This T cell receptor beta chain was observed in a study of blood T cell dynamics during melanoma immunotherapy (dated by TCRdb to between 2020 and 2021). For context, the study as a whole: All patients had metastatic melanoma and were given first-line pembrolizumab or nivolumab plus ipilimumab as standard of care in the United Kingdom. Consecutive patients formed a training cohort, and a further independent group of patients from the same centre was pooled into an external validation set. To identify early correlates of response, the study profiled peripheral T cell receptor repertoires in patients with metastatic melanoma before and after one cycle of checkpoint inhibitor therapy.

Every bulk PBMC sample was loaded with the same fixed amount of around 330 ng of DNA. TCR beta CDR3 sequences were amplified from genomic DNA with the immunoSEQ TCRb Assay kit following manufacturer instructions. The KAPA Library Quantification Kit for Illumina platforms was used to quantify the pooled libraries by qPCR. Sequencing of the pooled libraries was done on an Illumina NextSeq 500, with clustering at roughly 0.55-1.2 pM. For the original study's pipeline: TCR data were analyzed using immunoSEQ ANALYZER and the R LymphoSeq package. A rearrangement efficiency score was calculated as productive divided by the sum of productive and non-productive CDR3 sequences. Within each patient, timepoints were compared pairwise for clonality, measured with the Gini coefficient, and for diversity, measured with the Renyi index at alpha=1. Clonal relatedness used an edit distance of 3, and repertoire similarity used the Bhattacharyya coefficient, both computed in LymphoSeq. To classify response, a linear discriminant analysis based on week-3 changes in clonality and diversity was built with the R MASS and caret packages. Held by TCRdb, this immuneACCESS table contains in-frame sequences only and omits some clones. Under half of the omission traces to an unresolved V gene where checked; the cause of the rest is unknown. The V and J calls and clone size are taken from that table; D and trimming were inferred from the DNA. A total of 15,000 to 20,000 clones appear in this sample, roughly 92% of them only once. The ten largest clones take up about 2% of the sample.

Read against the paper, the sample's time point label means: pre-treatment baseline. Blood samples were taken at two points: before treatment (T0) and at week 3 (W3), which came after the first cycle of checkpoint blockade. Except for a couple of patients with rapid clinical progression, response was assessed 12 weeks after the first infusion by RECIST 1.1; disease control meant complete response, partial response or stable disease. Patients were not eligible if they had prior systemic cancer treatment, concomitant immunosuppressant therapy or synchronous other active malignancies. TCR beta was sequenced in both bulk PBMC and plasma cell-free DNA in order to track circulating cells as well as T cell turnover. Lymphoprep and SepMate tubes were used to isolate PBMC from blood, and red cell lysis was then performed. QIAamp DNA Blood Mini kits were used to extract DNA from PBMC and sorted T cell subsets.

Points on this clone: The antigen it binds to is not known. No base-level quality is on record; no much larger clone is a single base apart.

Overall results and qualifications from the work: A bifurcated reorganization of the PBMC repertoire at W3, with increased clonality or increased diversity, was observed in patients who later achieved disease control, unlike in progressors. Whether the T cell clones behind the repertoire changes were melanoma-specific or instead reflected general immune activation was something the study could not determine. The relatively small sample size was acknowledged as potentially limiting generalization of the results.

Sequenced material: blood, taken from a patient treated with checkpoint blockade. This receptor was taken from a human donor with melanoma.

The nucleotide sequence is TGTGCCAGCAGTTTGGAGGGTTCCTATGGCTACACCTTC. It specifies CASSLEGSYGYTF. The chain uses TRBV28 and TRBJ1-2, with the D gene not confidently named. Including cysteine and phenylalanine, the CDR3 has 13 amino acids. Just the 39-base CDR3 DNA is kept, in frame starting at base 1. V loses 3 bases, J loses 4 bases, and the germline ends lie 9 bases apart. CDR1 and CDR2 are read off the germline V gene as MDHEN and SYDVKM.